These 25 T cell receptor beta chains were all obtained from the same sample, sequenced in a study of molecular identifiers for immune sequencing clone quantification. MiXCR, run by TCRdb on the PCR reads, gives a single entry per CDR3 protein. In the table there are over 600,000 distinct CDR3 sequences, nearly 20% of which are singletons. Sequenced sample: naive CD8+ T cells from blood, with Jurkat cell RNA spiked in. Subset here: FACS-sorted CD8+CD4-CCR7+CD45RA+ naive T cells. These receptors all come from a human donor in good health. Some libraries in this study had Jurkat cell RNA spiked in.

This clonotype was seen only a few times. The genes are TRBV4-3 and TRBJ1-2, with D perhaps TRBD1 (5 bases). V lost 4 bases and J 2 bases, leaving 17 bases between the germline ends. The CDR3 consists of 16 residues. In germline, CDR1 is LGHNA, CDR2 YSLEER. The CDR3: CASSPGLTLGNYGYTF. Here the CDR3 DNA reads TGCGCCAGCAGCCCGGGACTGACCCTGGGAAACTATGGCTACACCTTC.

In its sample, this clonotype was seen many times. This chain joins TRBV12-3 or TRBV12-4 and TRBJ2-7; TRBD1 matches at 9 bases. The CDR3 totals 13 residues. V was pared by 5 bases and J by 7 bases, with 6 bases of the junction left unmatched. The chain's CDR3 is CASSPGTGMEQYF. CDR3 DNA sequence: TGTGCCAGCAGTCCCGGGACAGGGATGGAGCAGTACTTC.

This clonotype was found many times. The chain joins TRBV6-1 to TRBJ2-7; no firm D call. This CDR3 comprises 13 residues. Germline values: CDR1 MNHNS, CDR2 SASEGT. The ends were cut back, 3 bases at V and 0 bases at J, with 6 bases in the middle. The CDR3 DNA sequence: TGTGCCAGCAGTGACAAGATCTCCTACGAGCAGTACTTC. Protein: CASSDKISYEQYF.

V gene TRBV27 combines with J gene TRBJ2-2; TRBD1 matches 8 bases. Germline-derived CDR1 and CDR2 are MNHEY and SMNVEV (reference sequence). The V segment lost 6 bases and the J segment 6 bases; nucleotides outside the gene matches: 9. The CDR3 runs to 15 residues. Here the CDR3 reads CASSRRTGWAGELFF. CDR3 nucleotides: TGTGCCAGCAGCAGAAGGACAGGGTGGGCCGGGGAGCTGTTTTTT.

This clonotype was counted at least ten times. This sequence joins TRBV4-2 and TRBJ1-2, with D maybe TRBD1 (6 bases). Trimming pared 3 bases from V and 4 bases from J, leaving 15 bases between. The germline CDR1 and CDR2 sequences are LGHNA and YNFKEQ. The CDR3 sequence is 15 residues long. CDR3 coding DNA: TGTGCCAGCAGCCACCAGACAGGAGGAAGCTATGGCTACACCTTC. The encoded protein is CASSHQTGGSYGYTF.

In this sample, this clonotype turned up a few times. CDR3 sequence (DNA): TGTGCCAGCAGCTTAATGCCAGGGGGGGTTGATGAGCAGTTCTTC. Its protein product is CASSLMPGGVDEQFF. This rearrangement joins TRBV7-6 to TRBJ2-1; either TRBD1 or TRBD2 may supply D (7 bases each). Trimming took off 2 bases at V and 8 bases at J, with 16 bases between the two ends. Germline CDR1 reads SGHVS; CDR2 reads FNYEAQ. CDR3 length: 15 residues. Full variable domain (outside the CDR3, taken from reference TRBV7-6 and TRBJ2-1): GAGVSQSPRYKVTKRGQDVALRCDPISGHVSLYWYRQALGQGPEFLTYFNYEAQQDKSGLPNDRFSAERPEGSISTLTIQRTEQRDSAMYRCASSLMPGGVDEQFFGPGTRLTVL.

This clonotype was found many times. The chain employs TRBV19 and TRBJ1-5; no clear D gene. V lost 5 bases and J lost 4, with 6 bases in between. This CDR3 spans 12 amino acids. Germline lookup yields CDR1 LNHDA and CDR2 SQIVND (reference sequence). The chain's CDR3 is CASSDGNQPQHF. Written as DNA, the CDR3 is TGTGCCAGTAGTGACGGAAATCAGCCCCAGCATTTT.

V gene TRBV4-3 combines with J gene TRBJ2-2, with D unclear. This CDR3 spans 14 amino acids. Per the germline V gene, CDR1 is LGHNA and CDR2 is YSLEER. Trimming stripped 1 base from V and 1 base from J, with 4 bases between. The CDR3, as DNA: TGCGCCAGCAGCCAAGCTGGGAACACCGGGGAGCTGTTTTTT. Protein: CASSQAGNTGELFF.

In its sample, this clonotype was seen a few times. The V gene is TRBV7-9, the J gene TRBJ2-5; the D is unclear. Germline CDR1 SEHNR, CDR2 FQNEAQ (reference sequence). V lost 3 bases and J 1 base, leaving 18 bases between the germline ends. The CDR3 extends over 17 amino acids. The CDR3 loop is CASSLDPQGIPQETQYF. The CDR3 coding sequence is TGTGCCAGCAGCTTGGACCCCCAAGGTATTCCCCAAGAGACCCAGTACTTC.

This clonotype has at least ten counts. V usage is TRBV24-1 and J usage is TRBJ2-5; 8 positions agree with TRBD1. The CDR3 loop spans 14 amino acids. The junction had 2 bases not matched to a gene; V was cut back by 2 bases and J by 4 bases. Germline V gives CDR1 KGHDR, CDR2 SFDVKD. The CDR3 here is CATSDSGGLETQYF. The CDR3 DNA sequence: TGTGCCACCAGTGATTCAGGGGGCCTAGAGACCCAGTACTTC.

There are many counts of this clonotype. V is TRBV4-3 and J is TRBJ1-5; tentative D call: TRBD1 (6 bases). CDR1 is LGHNA, CDR2 YSLEER, per germline. The CDR3 loop spans 15 amino acids. V was pared by 6 bases and J by 2 bases, with 14 bases between. The DNA for the CDR3 is TGCGCCAGCAGTTCAAGAGGACAGCGCAATCAGCCCCAGCATTTT. Translated: CASSSRGQRNQPQHF.

This clonotype has at least ten counts. The chain uses TRBV12-3 or TRBV12-4 and TRBJ2-3; no definite D call. This CDR3 spans 14 amino acids. Between the trimmed V and J ends, which lost 0 bases and 4 bases, there was a span of 8 bases. CDR3 protein: CASSLAPWADTQYF. CDR3 nucleotide sequence: TGTGCCAGCAGTTTAGCGCCCTGGGCAGATACGCAGTATTTT.

This clonotype was recorded at least ten times. The chain joins TRBV15 to TRBJ2-7, with D maybe TRBD1 (5 bases). The CDR3 sequence is 15 residues long. V lost 5 bases, J lost 4 bases, and 18 bases lay in between. Per germline, CDR1 LNHNV and CDR2 YYDKDF (reference sequence). This chain's CDR3 is CATSGDSRGAYEQYF. The DNA for the CDR3 is TGTGCCACCAGCGGCGACAGCCGAGGAGCATACGAGCAGTACTTC.

Many counts were recorded for this clonotype. The V and J genes are TRBV7-9 and TRBJ2-7; maybe TRBD1 (8 bases). V was shortened by 4 bases and J by 5 bases, with 15 bases between the two germline ends. This CDR3 is 14 amino acids long. Germline-derived CDR1 and CDR2 are SEHNR and FQNEAQ (reference sequence). The CDR3 DNA is TGTGCCAGCAGCTCAACAGGGGGGGTCAACGAGCAGTACTTC. It specifies CASSSTGGVNEQYF.

This clonotype was counted at least ten times. The chain joins TRBV7-9 to TRBJ1-1; D call uncertain. The CDR3 spans 15 residues. V lost 1 base to trimming and J lost 7 bases, with 16 bases between them. CDR1 is SEHNR, CDR2 FQNEAQ, per germline (reference sequence). The CDR3 bases are TGTGCCAGCAGCTTAGACCCCGGGCCCCGTTATGAAGCTTTCTTT. Translated, it gives CASSLDPGPRYEAFF.

About this clonotype itself: A much more abundant neighbour one base away suggests this may be a read error. J is TRBJ2-5 and V is TRBV10-3; perhaps TRBD2 as D (5 bases). Germline V gene sequence: CDR1 ENHRY, CDR2 SYGVKD. The CDR3 length is 15 residues. CDR3 DNA: TGTGCCATCAGTGAGTCGATTGGATTTGGGGAGATCCAGTACTTC. Protein: CAISESIGFGEIQYF.

This clonotype appeared many times. This chain links TRBV30 with TRBJ2-1; 13 bases are a match to TRBD2. V was pared by 4 bases and J by 5 bases, with 2 bases of the junction left unmatched. Looked up from germline, CDR1 is GTSNPN and CDR2 is SVGIG (reference sequence). The CDR3 has 14 amino acids. The CDR3 here is CAWKGLAGDNEQFF. The DNA of the CDR3 is TGTGCCTGGAAAGGACTAGCGGGGGACAATGAGCAGTTCTTC.

The sample holds many counts of this clonotype. The chain recombines TRBV29-1 with TRBJ2-3; no firm D call. Between the trimmed V and J ends, which lost 1 base and 0 bases, there was a span of 20 bases. CDR1 and CDR2 (germline): SQVTM, ANQGSEA. The CDR3 contains 18 residues. CDR3 loop: CSVEGGVAMLHSTDTQYF. The CDR3 DNA reads TGCAGCGTTGAAGGTGGAGTGGCGATGCTCCATAGCACAGATACGCAGTATTTT.

This clonotype was detected many times. The gene calls are TRBV20-1 and TRBJ1-5, with 8 bases matching TRBD1. After removal of 0 bases from V and 7 bases from J, the junction contained 8 bases not matched to a gene. CDR1 is DFQATT and CDR2 is SNEGSKA in the germline V gene (reference sequence). The CDR3 contains 15 residues. The CDR3 sequence: CSARDLYRGGQPQHF. The DNA for the CDR3 is TGCAGTGCTAGAGATCTGTACAGGGGGGGACAGCCCCAGCATTTT.

The chain combines TRBV11-3 with TRBJ2-3, with 9 nucleotides matching TRBD2. This CDR3 is 16 amino acids long. V was pared by 8 bases and J by 0 bases, with 9 bases of the junction left unmatched. CDR1 SGHNT and CDR2 YENEEA come from the germline V gene. The CDR3 here is CASARRGGGSTDTQYF. CDR3 coding DNA: TGTGCCAGCGCCAGGCGGGGGGGGGGCAGCACAGATACGCAGTATTTT.

The rearrangement uses TRBV11-3 and TRBJ2-5; tentative D call: TRBD1 (6 bases). Deletions cut 3 bases from V and 7 bases from J, with 18 bases between. The CDR3 sequence is 15 residues long. In germline, CDR1 is SGHNT, CDR2 YENEEA. The CDR3 DNA follows: TGTGCCAGCAGCTTGGATAACAGGGAAGGGGGGACCCAGTACTTC. It codes for CASSLDNREGGTQYF.

This clonotype was seen ten or more times. The genes are TRBV24-1 and TRBJ2-3; D is possibly TRBD1 (6 bases). This CDR3 has 16 residues. V gave up 4 bases and J gave up 2 bases, with 15 bases separating them. From germline, CDR1 is KGHDR and CDR2 SFDVKD. CDR3 DNA: TGTGCCACCAGTGAGGGGACAATCGGATCCACAGATACGCAGTATTTT. Translation: CATSEGTIGSTDTQYF.

The chain has TRBV10-3 and TRBJ2-1; 8 bases agree with TRBD2. The germline gives CDR1 ENHRY, CDR2 SYGVKD. Trimming cost V 2 bases and J 9 bases; bases outside gene matches: 6. The length of the CDR3 is 14 residues. CDR3 coding DNA: TGTGCCATCAGTGAGCCGGGACTAGATACTGAGCAGTTCTTC. It is translated as CAISEPGLDTEQFF.

This clonotype was counted many times. This sequence joins TRBV20-1 and TRBJ1-1, with 7 bases matching TRBD1. The CDR3 consists of 13 residues. The V and J ends lost 3 bases and 1 base, in that order; junction bases with no gene match: 2. The V gene's germline CDR1 is DFQATT and CDR2 SNEGSKA (reference sequence). The CDR3 sequence: CSARGTENTEAFF. The CDR3 region has the DNA TGCAGTGCTAGGGGGACAGAGAACACTGAAGCTTTCTTT.

Comment on this clonotype: A clone one base away is much larger, so this may be a read error. The chain combines TRBV28 with TRBJ1-5; D ambiguous. Germline values: CDR1 MDHEN, CDR2 SYDVKM. The CDR3 length is 13 residues. The CDR3 DNA sequence: TGTGGCAGCAGTATCGGTTTCAATCAGCCCCAGCATTTT. This translates into CGSSIGFNQPQHF. Variable domain in full (rest from reference TRBV28 and TRBJ1-5): DVKVTQSSRYLVKRTGEKVFLECVQDMDHENMFWYRQDPGLGLRLIYFSYDVKMKEKGDIPEGYSVSREKKERFSLILESASTNQTSMYLCGSSIGFNQPQHFGDGTRLSIL.